This T cell receptor beta chain originates from a study of T-cell reconstitution after alpha-beta-depleted transplantation in children. Concerning this clonotype itself: Its cognate antigen is unknown.

Trimming cost V 4 bases and J 5 bases; bases outside gene matches: 13. The CDR3 extends over 17 amino acids. Germline V lookup: CDR1 SGHVS, CDR2 FQNEAQ. Findings of the study overall: The authors attributed T-cell counts and diversity one year after transplant mostly to newly produced T cells. Where some patients showed high TCRbeta diversity at day 60, it came from recipient T cells and thymic progenitors that had survived.

Unique molecular identifiers were incorporated during preparation of the TCRbeta library. TCRdb reprocessed the PCR reads via MiXCR and lists one record per CDR3 protein. The sample has hundreds of thousands of distinct CDR3 sequences, 13% seen once. The sequence derives from a girl aged 2 to 10 with congenital amegakaryocytic thrombocytopenia, due to receive a stem cell transplant. Sequenced here: PBMCs, sampled before TCRalphabeta/CD19-depleted stem cell transplant. This rearrangement joins TRBV7-8 to TRBJ2-3; the match to TRBD2 covers 9 bases. This CDR3 reads CASSSRYSGSVLDTQYF. The CDR3 coding sequence is TGTGCCAGCAGCTCCCGGTATAGCGGGAGTGTTTTAGATACGCAGTATTTT.